These 26 T cell receptor beta chains share one sample of origin, sequenced in a study of T-cell reconstitution after alpha-beta-depleted transplantation in children. Unique molecular identifiers were incorporated when the TCRbeta library was constructed. TCRdb fed the PCR reads into MiXCR, producing one record per CDR3 protein. The table shows hundreds of thousands of distinct CDR3 sequences, with around 13% occurring only once. Source: PBMCs, mostly from graft donor cells, taken 360 days after TCRalphabeta/CD19-depleted stem cell transplant. The receptors originated from a male patient younger than 18 who had a stem cell transplant for acute myeloid leukemia, so the T cells may come from the graft donor.

The chain links TRBV29-1 to TRBJ2-5; 7 bases match TRBD1. With V trimmed by 4 bases and J by 4 bases, 9 bases remained unmatched. CDR3 size: 14 residues. Germline CDR1 reads SQVTM; CDR2 reads ANQGSEA. CDR3 in DNA: TGCAGCGTTGTCCGCGACAGGGATTTAGAGACCCAGTACTTC. Residues: CSVVRDRDLETQYF.

The chain is built from TRBV28 and TRBJ1-6; D possibly corresponds to TRBD1 (5 bases). This CDR3 comprises 14 residues. Germline values: CDR1 MDHEN, CDR2 SYDVKM. The V end lost 2 bases, the J end lost 9 bases, and 11 bases lay between the germline ends. The CDR3, as DNA: TGTGCCAGCAGTTTAAACCTGAGGGGTTCACCCCTCCACTTT. Translating gives CASSLNLRGSPLHF. The full variable domain, completed using reference TRBV28 and TRBJ1-6, is DVKVTQSSRYLVKRTGEKVFLECVQDMDHENMFWYRQDPGLGLRLIYFSYDVKMKEKGDIPEGYSVSREKKERFSLILESASTNQTSMYLCASSLNLRGSPLHFGNGTRLTVT.

The chain carries TRBV5-1 and TRBJ2-5; D gene uncertain. The germline V gene encodes CDR1 SGHRS and CDR2 YFSETQ. The ends were cut back, 7 bases at V and 2 bases at J, with 9 bases in the middle. The CDR3 runs to 12 residues. CDR3 bases: TGCGCCAGCGGGCAACCTCAAGAGACCCAGTACTTC. It translates to CASGQPQETQYF.

There are a few counts of this clonotype. The genes are TRBV6-4 and TRBJ1-2; D is unclear. Trimming took 3 bases from V and 3 from J, leaving 5 bases between them. Germline V gene sequence: CDR1 MRHNA, CDR2 SNTAGT. This CDR3 comprises 12 residues. The CDR3 DNA follows: TGTGCCAGCAGTGATGGCCACTATGGCTACACCTTC. This encodes CASSDGHYGYTF.

The gene calls are TRBV7-2 and TRBJ2-3; D call uncertain. Between the trimmed V and J ends, which lost 7 bases and 2 bases, there was a span of 7 bases. This CDR3 has 12 residues. In germline, CDR1 is SGHTA, CDR2 FQGNSA. The CDR3 region has the DNA TGTGCCAGCACTCCCCCCACAGATACGCAGTATTTT. Translated, it gives CASTPPTDTQYF.

This clonotype was counted a few times. The CDR3 spells CASTLHASGGTQYF. As DNA, the CDR3 is TGTGCCAGCACCCTACATGCTTCCGGCGGGACCCAGTACTTC. The V and J genes are TRBV6-1 and TRBJ2-5; D not resolved. Germline CDR1 and CDR2: MNHNS and SASEGT. Trimming removed 7 bases from V and 7 bases from J, with 19 bases in between. The CDR3 spans 14 residues.

This clonotype showed up just a few times. The CDR3 loop is CASSQAGESRYEQYF. In nucleotides, the CDR3 is TGCGCCAGCAGCCAAGCTGGGGAATCGCGATACGAGCAGTACTTC. The chain uses TRBV4-3 and TRBJ2-7; the D is unclear. V was cut by 1 base and J by 4 bases, with 14 bases left in between. Germline V lookup: CDR1 LGHNA, CDR2 YSLEER. The CDR3 spans 15 residues.

This clonotype was detected only a few times. The CDR3, as DNA: TGCAGCGTCCCCGACCGGGGGCGAAGCGGGGAGCTGTTTTTT. It specifies CSVPDRGRSGELFF. The chain joins TRBV29-1 to TRBJ2-2, with D perhaps TRBD1 or TRBD2 (6 bases each). The V gene lost 6 bases and the J gene lost 7 bases, with 18 bases spanning the gap. Germline V gene lookup returns CDR1 SQVTM and CDR2 ANQGSEA. The CDR3 spans 14 residues.

This clonotype was seen at least ten times. The chain is built from TRBV9 and TRBJ2-4; D is tentatively TRBD1 or TRBD2 (6 bases each). Trimming left V 3 bases short and J 6 bases short, with 13 bases between. Germline V lookup: CDR1 SGDLS, CDR2 YYNGEE. This CDR3 has 14 amino acids. CDR3 in DNA: TGTGCCAGCAGCGCCGTGGGGGGCTTAAACATTCAGTACTTC. It codes for CASSAVGGLNIQYF.

V gene TRBV28 combines with J gene TRBJ2-3; 11 bases agree with TRBD2. V shed 5 bases and J 5 bases; nucleotides not matched to a gene: 21. Germline V lookup: CDR1 MDHEN, CDR2 SYDVKM. This CDR3 region has 20 residues. CDR3 sequence: CASSLPRMVAGGWKRDTQYF. CDR3 nucleotides: TGTGCCAGCAGTCTTCCCCGGATGGTAGCGGGAGGGTGGAAGCGAGATACGCAGTATTTT.

This clonotype was counted only a few times. The genes are TRBV12-3 or TRBV12-4 and TRBJ2-1; TRBD2 might be the D (5 bases). CDR3 length: 17 amino acids. The germline V and J ends were trimmed by 4 bases and 7 bases, with 23 bases remaining between them. CDR3 sequence: CASSSSSRRPSYNEQFF. The CDR3 DNA reads TGTGCCAGCAGTTCGTCATCTAGGAGGCCCAGTTATAATGAGCAGTTCTTC.

The chain uses TRBV20-1 and TRBJ1-1, with D unresolved. CDR1 DFQATT and CDR2 SNEGSKA come from the germline V gene (reference sequence). V lost 1 base to trimming and J lost 3 bases, with 9 bases between them. This CDR3 has 13 amino acids. This chain's CDR3 is CSARATLYTEAFF. The CDR3 coding sequence is TGCAGTGCTAGAGCTACCCTATACACTGAAGCTTTCTTT.

This clonotype was seen at least ten times. Written as DNA, the CDR3 is TGTGCCAGCAGCCAAGACGGAGAAGCCCAAGAGACCCAGTACTTC. Its translation: CASSQDGEAQETQYF. The chain links TRBV4-2 to TRBJ2-5, with no clear D. CDR3 length: 15 amino acids. Germline loops: CDR1 LGHNA, CDR2 YNFKEQ. The V end lost 0 bases, the J end lost 1 base, and 9 bases lay between the germline ends.

Ten or more counts support this clonotype. This chain uses TRBV13 with TRBJ2-2; D ambiguous. Germline V CDR1 and CDR2: PRHDT, FYEKMQ (reference sequence). The CDR3 length is 13 residues. Trimming removed 4 bases at V and 2 bases at J, with 5 bases between. CDR3 sequence reads: CASSSDNTGELFF. CDR3 DNA: TGTGCCAGCAGCTCCGATAACACCGGGGAGCTGTTTTTT. The full variable domain, rest sourced from reference TRBV13 and TRBJ2-2, is AAGVIQSPRHLIKEKRETATLKCYPIPRHDTVYWYQQGPGQDPQFLISFYEKMQSDKGSIPDRFSAQQFSDYHSELNMSSLELGDSALYFCASSSDNTGELFFGEGSRLTVL.

This chain links TRBV6-1 with TRBJ2-7; 7 nucleotides line up with TRBD2. The germline gives CDR1 MNHNS, CDR2 SASEGT. V lost 6 bases to trimming and J lost 2 bases; unmatched junction nucleotides: 10. The CDR3 consists of 15 residues. The CDR3 region is CASSLREAGTYEQYF. DNA for the CDR3: TGTGCCAGCAGCCTTCGGGAGGCGGGAACCTACGAGCAGTACTTC.

The rearrangement links TRBV7-2 to TRBJ2-7, with TRBD2 matching over 12 bases. V lost 2 bases and J lost 5; bases outside the gene matches: 16. Germline V lookup: CDR1 SGHTA, CDR2 FQGNSA. The length of the CDR3 is 19 residues. The CDR3 bases are TGTGCCAGCAGCTTACACGGTCTAGCGGGAGGGCAGAAGAGCCACGAGCAGTACTTC. As protein: CASSLHGLAGGQKSHEQYF.

This clonotype was seen a few times. The chain links TRBV6-2 or TRBV6-3 to TRBJ2-4; possible D gene TRBD2, 5 bases. Trimming pared 5 bases from V and 2 bases from J, leaving 16 bases between. The CDR3 has 16 residues. CDR1 is MNHEY and CDR2 is SVGEGT in the germline V gene. CDR3: CASSKTQLDPKNIQYF. In nucleotides, the CDR3 is TGTGCCAGCAGTAAAACCCAACTAGATCCCAAAAACATTCAGTACTTC.

The chain couples TRBV10-3 to TRBJ2-2, with D possibly being TRBD1 or TRBD2 (6 bases each). The V end was cut by 3 bases, the J end by 4 bases, with 9 bases between. Germline CDR1 ENHRY, CDR2 SYGVKD. The CDR3 totals 14 residues. The CDR3 is CAISDGGGTGELFF. The DNA of the CDR3 is TGTGCCATCAGTGATGGAGGGGGCACCGGGGAGCTGTTTTTT.

This clonotype was counted a few times. The V gene is TRBV7-9, the J gene TRBJ2-7; possibly TRBD1 or TRBD2 for D (5 bases each). Trimming stripped 1 base from V and 3 bases from J, with 19 bases between. This CDR3 is built from 17 residues. Looked up from germline, CDR1 is SEHNR and CDR2 is FQNEAQ (reference sequence). CDR3 sequence: CASSLEGASSPGYEQYF. The DNA of the CDR3 is TGTGCCAGCAGCTTAGAAGGGGCTAGCTCGCCGGGCTACGAGCAGTACTTC.

This sequence joins TRBV4-2 and TRBJ1-1; 7 bases map to TRBD1. CDR1 and CDR2 (germline): LGHNA, YNFKEQ. The V and J ends lost 4 bases and 3 bases, in that order; junction bases with no gene match: 8. This CDR3 has 15 residues. CDR3 amino acids: CASSPHRGLDTEAFF. The DNA for the CDR3 is TGTGCCAGCAGCCCCCACAGGGGATTGGACACTGAAGCTTTCTTT.

This clonotype was observed a handful of times. The V call is TRBV15, the J call TRBJ1-2; the D is unclear. The V gene's germline CDR1 is LNHNV and CDR2 YYDKDF (reference sequence). The CDR3 runs 14 residues. V lost 0 bases and J lost 5, with 10 bases in between. Here the CDR3 DNA reads TGTGCCACCAGCAGAGATCTGGCAGGATATGGCTACACCTTC. Translating gives CATSRDLAGYGYTF.

The chain has TRBV5-6 and TRBJ1-4, with D hard to call. There are 12 residues in the CDR3. V gave up 1 base and J gave up 8 bases, with 6 bases separating them. Per germline, CDR1 SGHDT and CDR2 YYEEEE. In DNA form, the CDR3 reads TGTGCCAGCAGCTTGAGCGGCGAAAAACTGTTTTTT. It encodes CASSLSGEKLFF.

A few counts support this clonotype. V gene TRBV28 combines with J gene TRBJ2-7; TRBD1 is a possible D gene (6 bases). The CDR3 runs to 15 residues. V gave up 1 base and J gave up 3 bases, with 13 bases separating them. The germline CDR1 and CDR2 sequences are MDHEN and SYDVKM. CDR3 in DNA: TGTGCCAGCAGTTTATTCAGGGCAGGGGTCTACGAGCAGTACTTC. Amino acids: CASSLFRAGVYEQYF. The complete variable domain, with remaining parts taken from reference TRBV28 and TRBJ2-7, reads DVKVTQSSRYLVKRTGEKVFLECVQDMDHENMFWYRQDPGLGLRLIYFSYDVKMKEKGDIPEGYSVSREKKERFSLILESASTNQTSMYLCASSLFRAGVYEQYFGPGTRLTVT.

This clonotype came up many times. The rearrangement joins TRBV6-1 to TRBJ2-2; 7 bases line up with TRBD1. Germline values: CDR1 MNHNS, CDR2 SASEGT. With V trimmed by 6 bases and J by 5 bases, 6 bases remained unmatched. This CDR3 is built from 14 residues. The DNA of the CDR3 is TGTGCCAGCAGCGCGGACAGGTCGACCGGGGAGCTGTTTTTT. It codes for CASSADRSTGELFF.

A few counts support this clonotype. The rearrangement links TRBV11-2 to TRBJ2-1, with TRBD2 matching 13 bases. The junction had 7 bases not matched to a gene; V was cut back by 5 bases and J by 9 bases. CDR1 and CDR2 from the germline V gene are SGHAT and FQNNGV. This CDR3 has 15 amino acids. CDR3 residues: CASSELAGGPVEQFF. CDR3 bases: TGTGCCAGCAGCGAACTAGCGGGAGGGCCTGTTGAGCAGTTCTTC.

This clonotype was counted ten times or more. V usage is TRBV20-1 and J usage is TRBJ2-7; 13 nucleotides line up with TRBD2. The ends lost 4 bases at V and 1 base at J; junction bases unmatched: 7. Germline CDR1 reads DFQATT; CDR2 reads SNEGSKA (reference sequence). The CDR3 is 16 amino acids. This CDR3 is CSATGTSGKNSYEQYF. CDR3 DNA: TGCAGTGCTACCGGGACTAGCGGGAAGAATTCCTACGAGCAGTACTTC.